In this sample, the clone carrying this T cell receptor (beta chain) turned up many times. The data stem from a study of response to subunit inactivated influenza vaccine. V lost 0 bases and J lost 0, with 9 bases in between. This CDR3 has 17 residues. Germline loops: CDR1 MGHRA, CDR2 YSYEKL. TCRdb analysed the RT-PCR reads with MiXCR anew, one entry per CDR3 protein. The top ten clones hold around 12% of a sample with around 470,000 distinct CDR3 sequences, less than 7.5% of them seen once. This TCR was recovered from a man aged 45 to 70 who received an inactivated influenza vaccine. V usage is TRBV4-1 and J usage is TRBJ1-6, with a possible D match to TRBD1 (5 bases). The specimen comprised PBMCs from blood, sampled 23 months after vaccination. The CDR3 nucleotides read TGCGCCAGCAGCCAAGAGTGGGGGGACTCCTATAATTCACCCCTCCACTTT. Translation gives CASSQEWGDSYNSPLHF.